Sequencing of this T cell receptor (beta chain) was carried out in a study of cytomegalovirus exposure and HLA in healthy donors. General study findings and limits: Reportedly, TCR beta sequences accurately predicted HLA-A and HLA-B alleles in most subjects. Reports showed the classifier diagnosing cytomegalovirus status with high specificity and sensitivity.

PCR employed 60 Vbeta and 13 Jbeta primers. Generated by immunoSEQ multiplex PCR, the TCRdb table keeps only in-frame clones and is missing some. The repertoire holds just under 95,000 clones, with 81% as singletons. Notes on this clone: No antigen is known for it.

The V and J ends lost 7 bases and 6 bases, in that order; junction bases with no gene match: 16. The CDR3 is made up of 16 amino acids. The germline V gene encodes CDR1 SQVTM and CDR2 ANQGSEA. The material sequenced was PBMCs. The chain combines TRBV29-1 with TRBJ2-1, with 9 bases aligning to TRBD2. The receptor was derived from a girl under 10 years old in good health and CMV-seropositive. CDR3 amino acids: CSASMGIAGEPNEQFF. CDR3 nucleotide sequence: TGCAGCGCCAGCATGGGGATAGCGGGAGAACCCAATGAGCAGTTCTTC.